This T cell receptor beta chain was recovered during a study of PD-1 blockade in classical Hodgkin lymphoma. Germline CDR1 and CDR2: MNHEY and SVGAGI. V gave up 5 bases and J gave up 3 bases; unmatched junction bases: 8. The CDR3 consists of 15 residues. Study outcomes and limitations: Patients who responded completely had about the same baseline diversity as newly diagnosed patients.

This clone was recorded only once. Its antigen is unidentified. Every patient experienced relapse after autologous stem cell transplantation, and brentuximab vedotin exposure varied. Repertoires were generated with immunoSEQ multiplex PCR, while TCRdb's copy carries only in-frame clones and drops some. The table has some 150,000 clones, nearly 80% seen once; the top ten hold roughly 10%. V is TRBV6-5 and J is TRBJ2-7; 9 nucleotides line up with TRBD1. The specimen comprised peripheral blood mononuclear cells (PBMCs), sampled before the second cycle of nivolumab. The receptor's source is a human donor with classical Hodgkin lymphoma. This CDR3 is CASSPPGQGGYEQYF. The CDR3 DNA is TGTGCCAGCAGTCCTCCGGGACAGGGAGGCTACGAGCAGTACTTC.